This T cell receptor (beta chain) was captured by sequencing in a study of beta chain features in type 1 diabetes. Study-level findings and limits: Among patients with Type 1 diabetes, TCRB CDR3s were moderately but significantly shorter in every one of the four CD4+ subsets. In type 1 diabetes patients, VDJ junctions had fewer insertions; deletions at these junctions were more frequent. Researchers could not determine here whether HLA type influences TCRB rearrangement.

This clone was seen more than once but under ten times. Antigen specificity is unknown. Deletions cut 5 bases from V and 7 bases from J, with 16 bases between. Germline V gives CDR1 SGHRS, CDR2 YFSETQ. The CDR3 runs 13 residues. Stem cell-like memory, regulatory, central memory and naive CD4+ cells were sorted via CD45RO/CCR7/CD25/CD127/CD95/CD27. As every portion of the isolated RNA was reverse transcribed, the sequencing read expressed TCRB transcripts. Profiling relied on immunoSEQ multiplex PCR, and the TCRdb table lists in-frame clones only, not all of them. The sample lists around 260,000 clones, around 25% seen once, with approximately 0.011% in the top ten.

What was sequenced was naive CD4+ T cells from blood. This sequence joins TRBV5-1 and TRBJ2-7; D perhaps matches TRBD1 (6 bases). The receptor comes from a woman under 40 with type 1 diabetes. The CDR3 is CASSPGTFEEQYF. CDR3 bases: TGCGCCAGCAGTCCCGGGACATTCGAAGAGCAGTACTTC.